The rows below give T cell receptor beta chains drawn from one sample of a study of blood T cell repertoires in COVID-19. Repertoires were generated with immunoSEQ multiplex PCR, while TCRdb's copy carries only in-frame clones and drops some. The data hold about 100,000 clones, with around 85% observed a single time. Specimen: peripheral blood. These receptors were collected from a woman aged 70-85 years with active or convalescent COVID-19. The CDR3 runs from the conserved cysteine through the conserved F or W. The D gene is left open where the match is weak. Clone size is shown for a subset of rows, as once, few, many or a class of expanded clone.

TRBV30	NA	TRBJ1-5	NA	TGTGCCTGGACAGGGAAGTATACGGGCAATCAGCCCCAGCATTTT	CAWTGKYTGNQPQHF
TRBV3-1/TRBV3-2	NA	TRBJ2-3	once	TGTGCCAGCAGCCAGGCCACCCGTACGCAGTATTTT	CASSQATRTQYF
TRBV5-6	TRBD1	TRBJ1-2	NA	TGTGCCAGCAGTACGGCCAGGGGGGATGGCTACACCTTC	CASSTARGDGYTF
TRBV6-5	TRBD2	TRBJ2-7	NA	TGTGCCAGCAGAAGGGAGCGGGGAAGCTCCTACGAGCAGTACTTC	CASRRERGSSYEQYF
TRBV6-5	NA	TRBJ2-7	once	TGTGCCAGCAGTTATTCCGGACTTTACGAGCAGTACTTC	CASSYSGLYEQYF
TRBV7-8	NA	TRBJ2-2	NA	TGTGCCAGCAGCTCCGGGAACGCCGGGGAGCTGTTTTTT	CASSSGNAGELFF
TRBV3-1/TRBV3-2	TRBD1	TRBJ1-3	NA	TGTGCCAGCAGCCAAAGGACAGGGGGAAGGTTTGGAAACACCATATATTTT	CASSQRTGGRFGNTIYF
TRBV7-2	TRBD2	TRBJ2-3	NA	TGTGCCAGCAGCTTCTTAGCGGGGGGGACTCTCACAGATACGCAGTATTTT	CASSFLAGGTLTDTQYF
TRBV18	TRBD2	TRBJ2-3	NA	TGTGCCAGCTCACCACCGGGAGCGGGAGTGGCAGATACGCAGTATTTT	CASSPPGAGVADTQYF
TRBV28	NA	TRBJ2-7	medium-sized	TGTGCCAGCAGTTCAAGGCGGAGCTCCTACGAGCAGTACTTC	CASSSRRSSYEQYF
TRBV7-2	NA	TRBJ2-5	once	TGTGCCAGCAGCTTCCGACAGGCCCAAGAGACCCAGTACTTC	CASSFRQAQETQYF
TRBV15	NA	TRBJ1-4	NA	TGTGCCACCAGCAGAGTCGGTGAAAAACTGTTTTTT	CATSRVGEKLFF
TRBV9	NA	TRBJ2-3	NA	TGTGCCAGCAGCGTAGCGGGGGGCGAAGATACGCAGTATTTT	CASSVAGGEDTQYF
TRBV2	NA	TRBJ1-4	NA	TGTGCCAGCAGTGAATCAGGGGCTGAGGAAAAACTGTTTTTT	CASSESGAEEKLFF
TRBV11-2	NA	TRBJ2-6	few	TGTGCCAGCAGCTTAAGACTTGGGGCCAACGTCCTGACTTTC	CASSLRLGANVLTF
TRBV18	TRBD2	TRBJ2-7	NA	TGTGCCAGCTCAGCCGGGACTAGCGGGACCGACGAGCAGTACTTC	CASSAGTSGTDEQYF
TRBV28	NA	TRBJ1-5	NA	TGTGCCAGCAGTTTTGAGGGTTCCCAGCATTTT	CASSFEGSQHF
TRBV18	NA	TRBJ1-2	NA	TGTGCCAGCTCACCACAGGGGCATGGCTACACCTTC	CASSPQGHGYTF
TRBV5-1	TRBD1	TRBJ1-1	once	TGCGCCAGCAGCTTTGGACAGGGGGCGGAGGCTTTCTTT	CASSFGQGAEAFF
TRBV7-6	TRBD1	TRBJ2-7	NA	TGTGCCAGCAGCCCGGGAGACAGGGGAGACGAGCAGTACTTC	CASSPGDRGDEQYF
TRBV24-1	TRBD2	TRBJ2-3	NA	TGTGCCACCAGTGACCCGGGACTAGCGGGAGTTACGCAGTATTTT	CATSDPGLAGVTQYF
TRBV19	TRBD1	TRBJ2-5	NA	TGTGCCAGTAGTATGAACAGGGGTGGAGAGACCCAGTACTTC	CASSMNRGGETQYF
TRBV10-2	NA	TRBJ2-7	NA	TGCGCCAGCACCTCTAGCGACTACGAGCAGTACTTC	CASTSSDYEQYF
TRBV9	TRBD1	TRBJ1-3	NA	TGTGCCAGCAGCTTTAGCCCCTTCTCCGGGACAGGGGACACTGGAAACACCATATATTTT	CASSFSPFSGTGDTGNTIYF
TRBV6-1	NA	TRBJ1-3	once	TGTGCCAGCAGTGACCAGGGGCTTGGAAACACCATATATTTT	CASSDQGLGNTIYF
TRBV19	NA	TRBJ1-3	NA	TGTGCCAGTAGTTCGACAGCCCTTATCTCTGGAAACACCATATATTTT	CASSSTALISGNTIYF
TRBV6-2/TRBV6-3	NA	TRBJ1-5	NA	TGTGCCAGCAGTTACGGGGTTTTGGGGCGAGATCAGCCCCAGCATTTT	CASSYGVLGRDQPQHF
TRBV3-1/TRBV3-2	TRBD1	TRBJ2-3	NA	TGTGCCAGCAGCCAATGGATTGGACAGGGGGCAGATACGCAGTATTTT	CASSQWIGQGADTQYF
TRBV24-1	NA	TRBJ2-5	NA	TGTGCCACCAGTGATTTTGGGGGGGCGAATTCGGAGACCCAGTACTTC	CATSDFGGANSETQYF
TRBV5-4	NA	TRBJ2-7	NA	TGTGCCAGCAGCTTTGGGACACGATCCGAATACGAGCAGTACTTC	CASSFGTRSEYEQYF
TRBV2	NA	TRBJ1-5	once	TGTGCCAGCAGTGTCCATAGCAATCAGCCCCAGCATTTT	CASSVHSNQPQHF
TRBV5-4	TRBD2	TRBJ2-1	NA	TGTGCCAGCAGCGCGACTAGCGGGGTGCTATATGAGCAGTTCTTC	CASSATSGVLYEQFF
TRBV11-2	TRBD1	TRBJ1-1	NA	TGTGCCAGCAGCCGGGACAGAATGAACACTGAAGCTTTCTTT	CASSRDRMNTEAFF
TRBV19	NA	TRBJ2-7	NA	TGTGCCAGCAGCTGGGCCGGAACCTACGAGCAGTACTTC	CASSWAGTYEQYF
TRBV18	NA	TRBJ2-7	NA	TGTGCCAGCTCATTACCAGGGGTTCGGCGCGAGCAGTACTTC	CASSLPGVRREQYF
TRBV10-3	TRBD1	TRBJ1-5	NA	TGTGCCATCAGTGGGGGTACAGGGGCCAGCAATCAGCCCCAGCATTTT	CAISGGTGASNQPQHF
TRBV6-5	NA	TRBJ1-3	NA	TGTGCCAGCAGTTACAGGTTACAGGGTACCAGAAACACCATATATTTT	CASSYRLQGTRNTIYF
TRBV5-4	NA	TRBJ1-2	few	TGTGCCAGCAGCTCGCGGGGCGCCGATGGCTACACCTTC	CASSSRGADGYTF
TRBV11-2	TRBD2	TRBJ2-5	NA	TGTGCCAGCAGCTTGGGGGGGAGGGAAGATGAGACCCAGTACTTC	CASSLGGREDETQYF